This section outlines one T cell receptor (beta chain) sequence together with its context. This sample was included in a study of T cell responses to AZD1222 COVID-19 vaccine. This CDR3 contains 13 residues. Germline CDR1 is MNHEY and CDR2 is SVGAGI. With 0 bases removed from V and 5 bases from J, the gap between germline ends came to 7 bases. TCRdb's table, derived via immunoSEQ multiplex PCR, lists solely in-frame clones and lacks some. The sample yields some 130,000 clones, roughly 93% seen once. The receptor's source is an adult who received the AZD1222 COVID-19 vaccine. The input for sequencing was peripheral blood, taken 28 days after the second AZD1222 dose. The chain has TRBV6-5 and TRBJ2-5, with unresolved D. CDR3 nucleotide sequence: TGTGCCAGCAGTTACTCGAATTTTGAGACCCAGTACTTC. Protein sequence: CASSYSNFETQYF.